This TCR beta chain was identified in a study of shared clonotypes between healthy human individuals. With respect to this clone: Antigen: not known.

Measured with immunoSEQ multiplex PCR; TCRdb has only the in-frame clones, and not every one. This repertoire shows hundreds of thousands of clones, around four fifths found once; its top ten account for around 2%. Broader study findings: Generation of non-shared clonotypes was less probable than generation of clonotypes shared by all four donors.

V lost 5 bases and J 5 bases, leaving 21 bases between the germline ends. The CDR3 is made up of 16 amino acids. The germline V gene encodes CDR1 GTSNPN and CDR2 SVGIG (reference sequence). The rearrangement uses TRBV30 and TRBJ2-2; tentatively, D is TRBD2 (6 bases). Sequenced material: memory CD4+ T cells sorted from blood. Subset in this sample: CD45RA-negative fraction. The receptor comes from a woman in her twenties or thirties in good health. The CDR3 sequence: CAWGAGVLARTGELFF. CDR3 in DNA: TGTGCCTGGGGGGCAGGAGTCCTAGCGAGGACCGGGGAGCTGTTTTTT.